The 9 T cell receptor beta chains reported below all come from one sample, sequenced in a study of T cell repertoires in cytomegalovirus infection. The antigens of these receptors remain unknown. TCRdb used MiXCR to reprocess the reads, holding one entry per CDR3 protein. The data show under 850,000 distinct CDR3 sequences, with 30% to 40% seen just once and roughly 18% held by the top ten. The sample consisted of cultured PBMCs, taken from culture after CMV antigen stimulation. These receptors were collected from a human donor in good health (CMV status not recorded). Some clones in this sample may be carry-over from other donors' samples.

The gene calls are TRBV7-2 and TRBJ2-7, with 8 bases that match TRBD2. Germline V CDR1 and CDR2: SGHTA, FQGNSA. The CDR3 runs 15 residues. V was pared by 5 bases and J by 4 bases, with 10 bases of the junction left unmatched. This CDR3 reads CASSPAPGLVYEQYF. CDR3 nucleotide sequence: TGTGCCAGCAGCCCAGCCCCGGGACTAGTTTACGAGCAGTACTTC.

CDR3 sequence (DNA): TGTGCCAGCAGACCTACGTCCAGGAGAAAGCAGTTCTTC. Amino acid sequence: CASRPTSRRKQFF. The chain has TRBV28 and TRBJ2-1, with D unresolved. The germline CDR1 and CDR2 sequences are MDHEN and SYDVKM. This CDR3 contains 13 residues. V lost 6 bases and J 11 bases, leaving 17 bases between the germline ends. Together with reference TRBV28 and TRBJ2-1, the CDR3 gives the full variable domain: DVKVTQSSRYLVKRTGEKVFLECVQDMDHENMFWYRQDPGLGLRLIYFSYDVKMKEKGDIPEGYSVSREKKERFSLILESASTNQTSMYLCASRPTSRRKQFFGPGTRLTVL.

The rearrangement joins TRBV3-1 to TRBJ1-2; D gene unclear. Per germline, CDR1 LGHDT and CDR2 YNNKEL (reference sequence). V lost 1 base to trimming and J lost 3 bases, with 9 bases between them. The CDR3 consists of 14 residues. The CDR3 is CASSQGRWDYGYTF. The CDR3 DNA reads TGTGCCAGCAGCCAAGGACGTTGGGACTATGGCTACACCTTC.

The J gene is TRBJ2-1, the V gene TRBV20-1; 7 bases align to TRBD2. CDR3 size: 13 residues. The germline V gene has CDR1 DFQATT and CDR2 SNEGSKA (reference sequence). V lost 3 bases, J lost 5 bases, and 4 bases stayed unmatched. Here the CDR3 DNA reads TGCAGTGCTAGTAGGCTAGCGGACAATGAGCAGTTCTTC. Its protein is CSASRLADNEQFF.

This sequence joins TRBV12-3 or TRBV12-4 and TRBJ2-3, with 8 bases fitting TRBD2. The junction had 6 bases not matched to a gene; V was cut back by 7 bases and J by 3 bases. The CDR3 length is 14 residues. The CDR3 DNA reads TGTGCCAGCAACCTAGCGGGTGCAACAGATACGCAGTATTTT. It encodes CASNLAGATDTQYF.

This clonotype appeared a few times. For the CDR3, the DNA is TGTGCCATCAGTCCCCTAGCGGGGGCCTCCTACAATGAGCAGTTCTTC. Translating it yields CAISPLAGASYNEQFF. The V gene is TRBV10-3, the J gene TRBJ2-1; 10 bases line up with TRBD2. The junction had 4 bases not matched to a gene; V was cut back by 5 bases and J by 0 bases. This CDR3 comprises 16 residues. Germline V gene sequence: CDR1 ENHRY, CDR2 SYGVKD.

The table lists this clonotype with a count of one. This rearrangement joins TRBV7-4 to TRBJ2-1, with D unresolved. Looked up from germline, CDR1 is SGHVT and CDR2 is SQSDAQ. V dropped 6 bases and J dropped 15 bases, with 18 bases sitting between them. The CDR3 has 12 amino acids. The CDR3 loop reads CASSPVGPRGFF. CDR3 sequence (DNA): TGTGCCAGCAGTCCAGTGGGCCCCCGTGGGTTCTTC.

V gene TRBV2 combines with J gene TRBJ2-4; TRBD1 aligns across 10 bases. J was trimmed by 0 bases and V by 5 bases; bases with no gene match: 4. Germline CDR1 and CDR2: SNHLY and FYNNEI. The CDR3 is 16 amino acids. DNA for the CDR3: TGTGCCAGCAGTCGGGACAGGGGAACAGCCAAAAACATTCAGTACTTC. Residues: CASSRDRGTAKNIQYF.

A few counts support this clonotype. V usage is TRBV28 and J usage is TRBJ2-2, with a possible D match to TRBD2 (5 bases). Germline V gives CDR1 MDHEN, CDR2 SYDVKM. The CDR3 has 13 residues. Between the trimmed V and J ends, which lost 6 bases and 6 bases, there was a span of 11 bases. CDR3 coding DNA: TGTGCCAGCAGCCTTACGGGGTCCGGGGAGCTGTTTTTT. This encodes CASSLTGSGELFF.